The sequence of this T cell receptor (beta chain) was determined in a study of T cell repertoires in cytomegalovirus infection. The overall study: Indications came from public TCR beta signatures; they pointed to CMV infection and to a matching HLA type.

This clonotype was recorded once. A junction boundary mismatches the germline segment, possibly from a read error. TCRdb reprocessed the reads via MiXCR and lists one record per CDR3 protein. The sample contains approximately 700,000 distinct CDR3 sequences, 35% of which appear only once. The clonotype comes from a human donor in good health (CMV status not recorded). Some clones in this sample may be carry-over from other donors' samples. The sequenced sample consisted of PBMCs.

CDR3 amino acids: CASSDAAGGVETQYF. CDR3 nucleotide sequence: TGTGCCAGTAGTGACGCCGCAGGGGGCGTAGAGACCCAGTACTTC. V is TRBV6-1 and J is TRBJ2-5, with TRBD1 identical over 8 bases. Germline V CDR1 and CDR2: MNHNS, SASEGT. This CDR3 spans 15 amino acids.